These 11 T cell receptor beta chains were all obtained from the same sample, sequenced in a study of cytomegalovirus exposure and HLA in healthy donors. The method was immunoSEQ multiplex PCR; TCRdb's version includes in-frame clones alone and lacks a portion of them. The sample yields around 63,000 clones, about 96% seen once. The sequenced sample consisted of PBMCs. Receptor source: a woman between 18 and 29 years old in good health and CMV-seronegative.

This chain uses TRBV11-2 with TRBJ2-2; possible D gene TRBD1, 6 bases. The CDR3 runs to 15 residues. Germline V lookup: CDR1 SGHAT, CDR2 FQNNGV. V was clipped by 3 bases and J by 0 bases, with 8 bases between them. The DNA of the CDR3 is TGTGCCAGCAGCTTCGACAGGACGAACACCGGGGAGCTGTTTTTT. Its translation is CASSFDRTNTGELFF.

The V and J genes are TRBV5-3 and TRBJ2-1; D perhaps matches TRBD1 (5 bases). TRBV5-3 is placed among ORFs of uncertain function. The CDR3 loop spans 18 amino acids. The V end lost 2 bases, the J end lost 4 bases, and 22 bases lay between the germline ends. The CDR3, as DNA: TGTGCCAGAAGCTTCCCCGACAGATACCCGCTGGGGTACAATGAGCAGTTCTTC. Translated: CARSFPDRYPLGYNEQFF.

The chain has TRBV29-1 and TRBJ2-3, with a tentative D call TRBD2 (6 bases). V was trimmed by 2 bases and J by 13 bases, leaving 19 bases between them. Germline assignment: CDR1 SQVTM and CDR2 ANQGSEA. The CDR3 is 13 amino acids. CDR3 in DNA: TGCAGCGTTGAACGTGGGAAGGGTCGGGAGAAGTATTTT. This translates into CSVERGKGREKYF.

This chain connects TRBV10-3 to TRBJ2-3; possibly TRBD1 for D (5 bases). The CDR3 length is 15 residues. Germline CDR1 ENHRY, CDR2 SYGVKD. V was pared by 6 bases and J by 1 base, with 14 bases between. CDR3 in amino acids: CAIRDSASGTDTQYF. The DNA of the CDR3 is TGTGCCATCAGAGACAGTGCCTCGGGCACAGATACGCAGTATTTT.

This clone showed up just once. V is TRBV7-2 and J is TRBJ1-1; D is possibly TRBD1 (6 bases). This CDR3 is built from 13 residues. The ends were cut back, 5 bases at V and 10 bases at J, with 17 bases in the middle. The germline CDR1 and CDR2 sequences are SGHTA and FQGNSA. CDR3 in amino acids: CASSPGTPYGAFF. The CDR3 DNA is TGTGCCAGCAGCCCAGGGACACCCTACGGAGCTTTCTTT.

The V and J genes are TRBV10-2 and TRBJ2-7; the match to TRBD1 covers 9 bases. Trimming cost V 8 bases and J 3 bases; bases outside gene matches: 2. Germline V gene lookup returns CDR1 WSHSY and CDR2 SAAADI. This CDR3 region has 12 residues. The CDR3 coding sequence is TGCGCCAGCCGGGACAGGGACTACGAGCAGTACTTC. This encodes CASRDRDYEQYF.

This sequence joins TRBV27 and TRBJ2-5; D is perhaps TRBD1 (5 bases). The CDR3 has 14 amino acids. Germline CDR1 MNHEY, CDR2 SMNVEV (reference sequence). V was clipped by 5 bases and J by 5 bases, with 15 bases between them. In DNA form, the CDR3 reads TGTGCCAGCAGTCGTCAACAGGTTCCGGAGACCCAGTACTTC. Its protein product is CASSRQQVPETQYF.

This clone has only one observation. This chain joins TRBV27 and TRBJ2-3; 8 bases agree with TRBD1. CDR1 and CDR2 (germline): MNHEY, SMNVEV (reference sequence). V gave up 7 bases and J gave up 0 bases; unmatched junction bases: 18. The CDR3 is 19 amino acids. CDR3 nucleotide sequence: TGTGCCAGCACCCGGACAGGGTTGGCGGCTCCACCTAGCACAGATACGCAGTATTTT. This encodes CASTRTGLAAPPSTDTQYF.

The chain has TRBV5-1 and TRBJ2-1, with D possibly matching TRBD2 (6 bases). The CDR3 loop spans 16 amino acids. Trimming removed 0 bases at V and 3 bases at J, with 13 bases between. The germline CDR1 and CDR2 sequences are SGHRS and YFSETQ. The CDR3 coding sequence is TGCGCCAGCAGCTTGGTCGGCGGGGAAGTCTACAATGAGCAGTTCTTC. Translating gives CASSLVGGEVYNEQFF.

The V and J genes are TRBV7-9 and TRBJ1-1; D is possibly TRBD1 (6 bases). The CDR3 extends over 13 amino acids. CDR1 and CDR2 (germline): SEHNR, FQNEAQ (reference sequence). V was pared by 5 bases and J by 6 bases, with 13 bases between. CDR3 sequence: CASSPQGSAEAFF. The CDR3 region has the DNA TGTGCCAGCAGCCCCCAGGGGTCGGCTGAAGCTTTCTTT.

V gene TRBV6-6 combines with J gene TRBJ2-7, with D maybe TRBD2 (7 bases). The germline V gene has CDR1 MNHNY and CDR2 SVGAGI (reference sequence). Trimming left V 6 bases short and J 1 base short, with 16 bases between. The CDR3 consists of 15 residues. CDR3 bases: TGTGCCAGCAGCCCGACTAGGGGGGGGTCCTACGAGCAGTACTTC. Its protein is CASSPTRGGSYEQYF.